A selection of T cell receptor beta chains follows, all from one sample in a study of PD-L1 blockade in urothelial cancer. TCRdb keeps only in-frame clones here, not all; method: immunoSEQ multiplex PCR. The sample yields roughly 76,000 clones, around 93% seen once. The sample here was PBMCs, taken around atezolizumab (anti-PD-L1) treatment. The receptor set was obtained from a woman older than 75 with urothelial cancer. CDR3s include the opening cysteine and the closing phenylalanine or tryptophan. The D gene is left open where the match is weak. Clone size appears in some rows only: once, few, many, or a class for an expanded clone.

>.|.|TRBV18|16|TRBJ2-2
TGTGCCAGCTCACCATTCGAGGGACTGCCCACCGGGGAGCTGTTTTTT
CASSPFEGLPTGELFF
>TRBD1|once|TRBV9|15|TRBJ2-7
TGTGCCAGCAGCGTAGGGGGACAGGGTCCCTACGAGCAGTACTTC
CASSVGGQGPYEQYF
>.|.|TRBV6-1|13|TRBJ2-7
TGTGCCAGCAATATGGGGCCCTCCTACGAGCAGTACTTC
CASNMGPSYEQYF
>TRBD2|.|TRBV6-5|16|TRBJ2-1
TGTGCCAGCAGTTACTCGGGCGGGAGGGCCAGGAATGAGCAGTTCTTC
CASSYSGGRARNEQFF
>.|.|TRBV7-2|13|TRBJ1-4
TGTGCCAGCAACAGTGGGTACCTAGAAAAACTGTTTTTT
CASNSGYLEKLFF
>TRBD2|.|TRBV2|15|TRBJ2-7
TGTGCCAGCAGTGGGTCTAGCGGGAGTTCCTACGAGCAGTACTTC
CASSGSSGSSYEQYF
>.|.|TRBV19|15|TRBJ1-2
TGTGCCAGTAGTATCCCTTCGGGCAGGGCCAACGGCTACACCTTC
CASSIPSGRANGYTF
>TRBD2|.|TRBV4-2|17|TRBJ2-1
TGTGCCAGCAGCCAAGGAGCGGGAAGGAGCTCCTACAATGAGCAGTTCTTC
CASSQGAGRSSYNEQFF
>.|once|TRBV5-1|16|TRBJ2-5
TGCGCCAGCAGCTCAGGAGAGGGATCGTTCCAAGAGACCCAGTACTTC
CASSSGEGSFQETQYF
>.|.|TRBV9|13|TRBJ1-1
TGTGCCAGCAGCGTCGGCCCAGGGACTGAAGCTTTCTTT
CASSVGPGTEAFF
>.|.|TRBV10-3|15|TRBJ1-3
TGTGCCATCAGTCCAGGTGCACTCTCTGGAAACACCATATATTTT
CAISPGALSGNTIYF
>.|once|TRBV28|13|TRBJ2-7
TGTGCCAGCAGCTCTACCGGGGAATACGAGCAGTACTTC
CASSSTGEYEQYF
>.|few|TRBV12-5|13|TRBJ2-1
TGTGCTAGTGGTTTGCCCAACTCGAATGAGCAGTTCTTC
CASGLPNSNEQFF
>.|.|TRBV15|12|TRBJ1-2
TGTGCCACCTTCGGACACGACTATGGCTACACCTTC
CATFGHDYGYTF
>TRBD1|.|TRBV28|17|TRBJ1-2
TGTGCCAGCAGTTTCGTCTCTGGGACAGGGCCTCGCTATGGCTACACCTTC
CASSFVSGTGPRYGYTF
>.|.|TRBV10-1|14|TRBJ1-1
TGCGCCAGCAGTGAGTCCATTGCGGGGACTGAAGCTTTCTTT
CASSESIAGTEAFF
>.|once|TRBV5-1|14|TRBJ2-3
TGCGCCAGCAGGATACAGAGTAACACAGATACGCAGTATTTT
CASRIQSNTDTQYF
>.|once|TRBV19|13|TRBJ1-4
TGTGCCAGTAGTACGACAGGTACTCAAAAACTGTTTTTT
CASSTTGTQKLFF
>TRBD1|.|TRBV28|17|TRBJ2-3
TGTGCCAGCAGTCAATCGGCAGGGGGCGCGGGCACAGATACGCAGTATTTT
CASSQSAGGAGTDTQYF
>.|.|TRBV6-5|13|TRBJ1-1
TGTGCCAGCAGTAAGGAGATGAACACTGAAGCTTTCTTT
CASSKEMNTEAFF
>TRBD1|.|TRBV9|15|TRBJ1-5
TGTGCCAGCAGCCCAGGGACAGGGAACAATCAGCCCCAGCATTTT
CASSPGTGNNQPQHF
>TRBD1|.|TRBV5-1|14|TRBJ1-4
TGCGCCAGCAGCTTGGCAAATGACAGGGCAAAACTGTTTTTT
CASSLANDRAKLFF
>.|.|TRBV19|15|TRBJ1-3
TGTGCCAGTAGTCGGGGGTTAAACTCTGGAAACACCATATATTTT
CASSRGLNSGNTIYF
>TRBD2|.|TRBV28|16|TRBJ2-7
TGTGCCAGCAGTTTACTTAACTTAGCGGGAGGAAACGAGCAGTACTTC
CASSLLNLAGGNEQYF
>.|.|TRBV15|14|TRBJ1-2
TGTGCCACCAGCAGAGGGGCCAGTAACTATGGCTACACCTTC
CATSRGASNYGYTF
>TRBD2|.|TRBV13|15|TRBJ2-5
TGTGCCGGGGGACTAGCGGGAGAAGGTGGAGAGACCCAGTACTTC
CAGGLAGEGGETQYF
>.|once|TRBV6-4|15|TRBJ2-3
TGTGCCAGCAGTGTGGAGAGCCTAGGCACAGATACGCAGTATTTT
CASSVESLGTDTQYF
>.|.|TRBV25-1|15|TRBJ2-7
TGTGCCAGCAGTGGGTGGGGCATAGGCGACTACGAGCAGTACTTC
CASSGWGIGDYEQYF
>.|.|TRBV7-2|14|TRBJ1-5
TGTGCCAGCAGCTCGGGGGGTAGCAATCAGCCCCAGCATTTT
CASSSGGSNQPQHF
>TRBD1|.|TRBV28|13|TRBJ1-2
TGTGCCATCAGACAGGGGGCAGGGTATGGCTACACCTTC
CAIRQGAGYGYTF
>.|.|TRBV5-4|15|TRBJ2-2
TGTGCCAGCAGCTTGGATGGGGGCTCAAGCGCGGAGCTGTTTTTT
CASSLDGGSSAELFF
>.|.|TRBV27|14|TRBJ2-5
TGTGCCAGCAGTCCTGGATGGGGAGGAGAGACCCAGTACTTC
CASSPGWGGETQYF
>.|.|TRBV29-1|13|TRBJ1-1
TGCAGCGGGACACATAGCTTGTTGACTGAAGCTTTCTTT
CSGTHSLLTEAFF
>TRBD2|once|TRBV5-6|18|TRBJ2-7
TGTGCCAGCAGCTCACGTGTCCCCCGACTAGCGGCGTCCTACGAGCAGTACTTC
CASSSRVPRLAASYEQYF
>.|.|TRBV28|11|TRBJ1-1
TGTGCCAGCAGTTTAATTAGTGAAGCTTTCTTT
CASSLISEAFF
>.|.|TRBV5-1|14|TRBJ2-7
TGCGCCAGCAGCTCCTTCGAAATCGGCTACGAGCAGTACTTC
CASSSFEIGYEQYF
>TRBD1|.|TRBV28|14|TRBJ2-7
TGTGCCAGCAGACCCGGACAGGGCCCCTACGAGCAGTACTTC
CASRPGQGPYEQYF
>.|.|TRBV7-2|17|TRBJ1-1
TGTGCCAGCAGCTTACGAGGGCGTGGGGTTCCTTCATCTGAAGCTTTCTTT
CASSLRGRGVPSSEAFF
>.|.|TRBV18|13|TRBJ2-5
TGTGCCAGCTCCTTGGGGGCCCAAGAGACCCAGTACTTC
CASSLGAQETQYF
>TRBD1|.|TRBV27|13|TRBJ1-5
TGTGCCAGCAGTCACACAGGGGTACAGCCCCAGCATTTT
CASSHTGVQPQHF
>.|.|TRBV28|14|TRBJ1-4
TGTGCCAGCAGTCAACCCCCGGGAGGAGAAAAACTGTTTTTT
CASSQPPGGEKLFF
>.|.|TRBV28|15|TRBJ1-2
TGTGCCAGCAGTACACAGCACGAACCCCAGGGAGGCTACACCTTC
CASSTQHEPQGGYTF
>.|few|TRBV5-1|14|TRBJ1-5
TGCGCCAGCAGCTTGGCCAACGGGGGTCAGCCCCAGCATTTT
CASSLANGGQPQHF
>.|.|TRBV2|14|TRBJ1-3
TGTGCCAGCAGTGAGTCCCGGGCTGGAAACACCATATATTTT
CASSESRAGNTIYF
>TRBD1|once|TRBV28|16|TRBJ2-1
TGTGCCAGCAGTTCACCGACAGGGAGAATTTACAATGAGCAGTTCTTC
CASSSPTGRIYNEQFF
>.|.|TRBV5-1|15|TRBJ2-1
TGCGCCAGCAGCTTGGACGGGGGCTCCTACAATGAGCAGTTCTTC
CASSLDGGSYNEQFF
>.|.|TRBV25-1|17|TRBJ2-5
TGTGCCAGCAGTGAATATAGGGGGGGCGTAGACCAAGAGACCCAGTACTTC
CASSEYRGGVDQETQYF
>.|once|TRBV2|13|TRBJ1-2
TGTGCCAGCAGTGCCAACATCAACCGGGATTCGACCTTC
CASSANINRDSTF
>TRBD1|once|TRBV2|14|TRBJ2-7
TGTGCCAGCGGGGGAGGTCAGGGGGCGCAAGAGCAGTACTTC
CASGGGQGAQEQYF
>.|.|TRBV11-3|14|TRBJ2-1
TGTGCCAGCAGCTTAGATGCTAGAATCAATGAGCAGTTCTTC
CASSLDARINEQFF